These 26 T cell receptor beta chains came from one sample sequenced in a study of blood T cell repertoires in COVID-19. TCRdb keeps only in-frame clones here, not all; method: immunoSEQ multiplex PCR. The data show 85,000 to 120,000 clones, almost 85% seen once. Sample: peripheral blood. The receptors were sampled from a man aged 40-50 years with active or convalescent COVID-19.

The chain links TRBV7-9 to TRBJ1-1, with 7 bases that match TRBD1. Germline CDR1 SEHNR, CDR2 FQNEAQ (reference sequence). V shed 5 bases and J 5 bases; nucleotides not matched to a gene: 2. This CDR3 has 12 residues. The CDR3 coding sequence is TGTGCCAGCAGCAGACAGGGAACTGAAGCTTTCTTT. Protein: CASSRQGTEAFF.

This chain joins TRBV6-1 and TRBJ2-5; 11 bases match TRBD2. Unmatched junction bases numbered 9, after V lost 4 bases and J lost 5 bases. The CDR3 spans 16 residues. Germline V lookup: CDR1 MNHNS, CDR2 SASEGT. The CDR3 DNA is TGTGCCAGCAGTGTCCTAGCGGGGGGCCTTGGGGAGACCCAGTACTTC. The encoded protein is CASSVLAGGLGETQYF.

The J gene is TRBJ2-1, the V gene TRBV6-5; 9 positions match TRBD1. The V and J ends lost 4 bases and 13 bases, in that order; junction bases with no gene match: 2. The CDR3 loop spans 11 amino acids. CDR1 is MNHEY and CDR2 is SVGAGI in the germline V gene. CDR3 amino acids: CASSSGQGQFF. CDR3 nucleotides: TGTGCCAGCAGTTCGGGACAGGGTCAGTTCTTC.

The CDR3 loop reads CASGLSSYGEKLFF. Written as DNA, the CDR3 is TGTGCCAGCGGTCTCTCTTCCTACGGGGAAAAACTGTTTTTT. The J gene is TRBJ1-4, the V gene TRBV2; D is uncertain. V was trimmed by 8 bases and J by 8 bases, leaving 18 bases between them. Germline V gives CDR1 SNHLY, CDR2 FYNNEI. The length of the CDR3 is 14 residues.

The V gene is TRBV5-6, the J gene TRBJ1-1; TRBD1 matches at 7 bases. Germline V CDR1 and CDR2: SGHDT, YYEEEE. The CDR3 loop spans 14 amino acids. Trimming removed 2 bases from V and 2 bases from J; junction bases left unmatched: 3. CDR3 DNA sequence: TGTGCCAGCAGCTTTACAGGGGTTAACACTGAAGCTTTCTTT. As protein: CASSFTGVNTEAFF.

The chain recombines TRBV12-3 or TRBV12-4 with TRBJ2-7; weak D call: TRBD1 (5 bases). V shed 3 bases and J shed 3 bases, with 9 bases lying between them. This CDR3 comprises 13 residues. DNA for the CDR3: TGTGCCAGCAGTTTCGACAGAGTCTACGAGCAGTACTTC. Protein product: CASSFDRVYEQYF.

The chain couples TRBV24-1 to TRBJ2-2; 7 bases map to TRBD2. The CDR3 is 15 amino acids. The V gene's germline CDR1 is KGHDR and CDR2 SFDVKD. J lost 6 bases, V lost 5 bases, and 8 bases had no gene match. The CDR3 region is CATSGDSGFSGELFF. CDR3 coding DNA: TGTGCCACCAGTGGGGATAGCGGGTTTTCCGGGGAGCTGTTTTTT.

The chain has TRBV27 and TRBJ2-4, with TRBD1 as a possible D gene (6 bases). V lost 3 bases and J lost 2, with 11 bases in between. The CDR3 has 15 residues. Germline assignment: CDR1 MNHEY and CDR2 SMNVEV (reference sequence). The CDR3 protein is CASSFGGQSKNIQYF. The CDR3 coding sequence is TGTGCCAGCAGTTTTGGGGGACAATCCAAAAACATTCAGTACTTC.

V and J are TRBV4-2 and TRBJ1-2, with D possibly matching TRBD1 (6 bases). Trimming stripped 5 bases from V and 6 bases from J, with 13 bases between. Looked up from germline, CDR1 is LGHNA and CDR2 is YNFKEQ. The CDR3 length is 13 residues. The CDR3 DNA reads TGTGCCAGCAGCTCGGGACAAAGGGATGGCTACACCTTC. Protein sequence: CASSSGQRDGYTF.

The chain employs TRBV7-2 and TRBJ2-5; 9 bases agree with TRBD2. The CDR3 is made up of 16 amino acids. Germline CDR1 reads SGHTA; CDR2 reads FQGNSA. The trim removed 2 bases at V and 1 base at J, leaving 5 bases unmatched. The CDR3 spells CASSLISGGPQETQYF. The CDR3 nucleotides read TGTGCCAGCAGCTTAATAAGCGGGGGGCCCCAAGAGACCCAGTACTTC.

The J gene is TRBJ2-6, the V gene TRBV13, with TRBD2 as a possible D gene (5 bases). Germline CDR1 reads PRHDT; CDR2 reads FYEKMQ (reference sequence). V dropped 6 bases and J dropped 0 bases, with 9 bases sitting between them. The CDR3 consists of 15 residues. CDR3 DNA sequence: TGTGCCAGCAGGAGCGGTTCCTCTGGGGCCAACGTCCTGACTTTC. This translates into CASRSGSSGANVLTF.

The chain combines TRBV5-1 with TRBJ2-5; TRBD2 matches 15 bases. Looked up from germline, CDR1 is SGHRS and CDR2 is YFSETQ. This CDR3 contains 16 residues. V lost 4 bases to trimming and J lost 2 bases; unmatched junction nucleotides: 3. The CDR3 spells CASSTGLAGGQETQYF. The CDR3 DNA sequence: TGCGCCAGCAGCACGGGACTAGCGGGGGGTCAAGAGACCCAGTACTTC.

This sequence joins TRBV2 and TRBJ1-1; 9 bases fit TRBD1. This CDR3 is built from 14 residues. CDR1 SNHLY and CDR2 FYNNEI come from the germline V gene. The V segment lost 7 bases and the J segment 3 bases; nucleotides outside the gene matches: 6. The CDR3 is CASIRRQGDTEAFF. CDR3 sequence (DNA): TGTGCCAGCATTCGTCGACAGGGGGACACTGAAGCTTTCTTT.

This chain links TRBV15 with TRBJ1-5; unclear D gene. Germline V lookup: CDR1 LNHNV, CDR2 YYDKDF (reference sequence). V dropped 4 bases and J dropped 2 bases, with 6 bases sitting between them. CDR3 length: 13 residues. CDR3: CATSMGGNQPQHF. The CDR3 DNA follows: TGTGCCACCAGCATGGGAGGCAATCAGCCCCAGCATTTT.

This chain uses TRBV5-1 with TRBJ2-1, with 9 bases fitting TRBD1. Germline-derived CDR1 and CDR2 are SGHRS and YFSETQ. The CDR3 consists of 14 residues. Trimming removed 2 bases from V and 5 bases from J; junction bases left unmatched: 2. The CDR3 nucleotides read TGCGCCAGCAGCTTAGGGACAGGGAACAATGAGCAGTTCTTC. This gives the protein CASSLGTGNNEQFF.

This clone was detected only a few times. The CDR3 DNA follows: TGCGCCAGCAACAGCCCGACAACCCCCTACGAGCAGTACTTC. It is translated as CASNSPTTPYEQYF. J is TRBJ2-7 and V is TRBV5-1; no reliable D call. Trimming stripped 6 bases from V and 2 bases from J, with 15 bases between. This CDR3 is built from 14 residues. The germline V gene encodes CDR1 SGHRS and CDR2 YFSETQ.

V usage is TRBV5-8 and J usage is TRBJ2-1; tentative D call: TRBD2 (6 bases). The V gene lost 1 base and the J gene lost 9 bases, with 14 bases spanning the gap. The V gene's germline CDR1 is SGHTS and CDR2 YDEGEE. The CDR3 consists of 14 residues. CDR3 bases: TGTGCCAGCAGCTTGAGCGCGGGGTTCGGTGAGCAGTTCTTC. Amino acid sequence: CASSLSAGFGEQFF. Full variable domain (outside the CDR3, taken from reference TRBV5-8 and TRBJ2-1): EAGVTQSPTHLIKTRGQQATLRCSPISGHTSVYWYQQALGLGLQFLLWYDEGEERNRGNFPPRFSGRQFPNYSSELNVNALELEDSALYLCASSLSAGFGEQFFGPGTRLTVL.

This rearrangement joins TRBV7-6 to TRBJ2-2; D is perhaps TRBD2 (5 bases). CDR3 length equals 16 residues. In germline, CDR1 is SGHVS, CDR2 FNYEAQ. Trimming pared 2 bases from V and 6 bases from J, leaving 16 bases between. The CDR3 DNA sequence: TGTGCCAGCAGCTTAATGACCGACCCGGGGTCCGGGGAGCTGTTTTTT. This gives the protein CASSLMTDPGSGELFF. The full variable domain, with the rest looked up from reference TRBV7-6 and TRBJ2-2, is GAGVSQSPRYKVTKRGQDVALRCDPISGHVSLYWYRQALGQGPEFLTYFNYEAQQDKSGLPNDRFSAERPEGSISTLTIQRTEQRDSAMYRCASSLMTDPGSGELFFGEGSRLTVL.

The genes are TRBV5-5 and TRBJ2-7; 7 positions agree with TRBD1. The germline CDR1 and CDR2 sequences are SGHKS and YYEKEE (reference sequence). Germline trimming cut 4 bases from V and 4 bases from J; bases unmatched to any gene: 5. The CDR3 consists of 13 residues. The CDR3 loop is CASSRRTGYEQYF. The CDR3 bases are TGTGCCAGCAGCCGGAGGACAGGTTACGAGCAGTACTTC. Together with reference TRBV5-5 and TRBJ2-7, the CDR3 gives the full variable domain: DAGVTQSPTHLIKTRGQQVTLRCSPISGHKSVSWYQQVLGQGPQFIFQYYEKEERGRGNFPDRFSARQFPNYSSELNVNALLLGDSALYLCASSRRTGYEQYFGPGTRLTVT.

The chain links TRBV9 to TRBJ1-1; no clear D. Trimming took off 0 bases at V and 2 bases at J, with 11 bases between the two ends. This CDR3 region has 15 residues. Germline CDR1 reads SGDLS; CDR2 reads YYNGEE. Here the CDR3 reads CASSVVEGSNTEAFF. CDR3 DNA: TGTGCCAGCAGCGTAGTTGAAGGGAGTAACACTGAAGCTTTCTTT.

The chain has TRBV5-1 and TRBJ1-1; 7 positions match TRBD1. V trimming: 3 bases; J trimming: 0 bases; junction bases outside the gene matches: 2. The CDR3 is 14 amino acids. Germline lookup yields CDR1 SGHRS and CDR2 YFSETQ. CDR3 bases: TGCGCCAGCAGCTCACAGGGGATGAACACTGAAGCTTTCTTT. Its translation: CASSSQGMNTEAFF.

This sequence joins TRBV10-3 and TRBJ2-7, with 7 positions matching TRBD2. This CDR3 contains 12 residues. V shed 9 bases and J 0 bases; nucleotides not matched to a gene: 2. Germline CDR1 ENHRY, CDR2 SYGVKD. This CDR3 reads CAMGGISYEQYF. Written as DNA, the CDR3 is TGTGCCATGGGGGGGATCTCCTACGAGCAGTACTTC.

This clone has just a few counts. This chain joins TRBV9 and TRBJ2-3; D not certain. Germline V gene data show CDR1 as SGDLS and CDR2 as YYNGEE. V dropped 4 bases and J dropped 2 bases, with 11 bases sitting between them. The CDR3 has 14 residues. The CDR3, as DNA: TGTGCCAGCAGCCACGAACAGTCCACAGATACGCAGTATTTT. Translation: CASSHEQSTDTQYF.

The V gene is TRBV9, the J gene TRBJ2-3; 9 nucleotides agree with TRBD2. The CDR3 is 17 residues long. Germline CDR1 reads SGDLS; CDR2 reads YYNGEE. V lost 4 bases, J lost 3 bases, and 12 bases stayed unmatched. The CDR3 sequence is CASSPRPAGGQTDTQYF. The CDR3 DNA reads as TGTGCCAGCAGCCCCCGTCCAGCGGGGGGCCAAACAGATACGCAGTATTTT.

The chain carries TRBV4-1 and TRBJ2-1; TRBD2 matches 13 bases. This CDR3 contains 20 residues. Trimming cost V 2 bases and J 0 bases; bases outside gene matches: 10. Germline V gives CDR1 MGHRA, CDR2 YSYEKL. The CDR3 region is CASSQPERLAGGSSYNEQFF. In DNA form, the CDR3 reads TGCGCCAGCAGCCAACCCGAAAGACTAGCGGGGGGCAGCTCCTACAATGAGCAGTTCTTC.

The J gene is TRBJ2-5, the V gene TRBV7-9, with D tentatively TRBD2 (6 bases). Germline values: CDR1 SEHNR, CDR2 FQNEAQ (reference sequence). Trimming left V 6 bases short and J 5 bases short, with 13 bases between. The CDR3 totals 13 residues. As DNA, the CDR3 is TGTGCCAGCAGGAAAGCGGGCGGGGAGACCCAGTACTTC. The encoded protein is CASRKAGGETQYF.